The 2 T cell receptor beta chains in this list originate from one sample, sequenced in a study of T cell changes during pregnancy in multiple sclerosis (dated by TCRdb to the late 2010s). Library preparation used the immunoSEQ multiplex PCR assay. TCRdb obtained this table from immuneACCESS and retained in-frame rearrangements with V and J assigned. These tables miss some clones; where compared with another copy, unresolved V genes account for less than half of the shortfall, and the remainder is unexplained. The sample data list more than 30,000 clones, and around 89% of these were observed just once. The top ten hold around 6.8% of the sample. The sequencing here drew on CD8+ T cells from peripheral blood mononuclear cells, taken in the second trimester of pregnancy. These receptors came from a female donor with multiple sclerosis, enrolled in a pregnancy study.

The genes are TRBV19 and TRBJ2-2; a weak D match, TRBD1 (6 bases). The CDR3 runs 15 residues. V lost 6 bases to trimming and J lost 4 bases, with 15 bases between them. Germline CDR1 reads LNHDA; CDR2 reads SQIVND (reference sequence). The CDR3 spells CASSPQGLSTGELFF. CDR3 coding DNA: TGTGCCAGTAGCCCACAGGGTTTGAGCACCGGGGAGCTGTTTTTT.

The CDR3 bases are TGTGCCAGCAGCGTCCGACAGGGAACAGAGACCCAGTACTTC. It codes for CASSVRQGTETQYF. V and J are TRBV13 and TRBJ2-5, with TRBD1 matching over 7 bases. V lost 5 bases and J lost 4; bases outside the gene matches: 7. Germline CDR1 and CDR2: PRHDT and FYEKMQ (reference sequence). The CDR3 sequence is 14 residues long. The full variable domain, rest sourced from reference TRBV13 and TRBJ2-5, is AAGVIQSPRHLIKEKRETATLKCYPIPRHDTVYWYQQGPGQDPQFLISFYEKMQSDKGSIPDRFSAQQFSDYHSELNMSSLELGDSALYFCASSVRQGTETQYFGPGTRLLVL.